One and the same sample provided the 24 T cell receptor beta chains below, sequenced in a study of regulatory T cells in long-lasting Graves disease (dated by TCRdb to about 2021). The library was prepared using multiplex PCR. Reads for this sample came from an Illumina HiSeq 4000. CDR3 regions were amplified by Arm-PCR with iRepertoire HTBI primers to construct TCR beta libraries. TCRdb trimmed public reads at Q25 via fastp, called clones via MiXCR and kept in-frame beta chains. When rows share a CDR3 protein, they turn into one entry using the most common DNA and genes. The sample table contains 400,000 to 450,000 distinct CDR3 sequences; only one count was recorded for 15% to 20% of them. The biggest ten clones account for about 10% of the sample. The time point label corresponds to: newly diagnosed GD, antithyroid drugs for less than 3 months. For both TCR sequencing and RNA sequencing, RNA was extracted from PBMCs using TRIzol.

The same specimen was also included in a second study, on T cells in Graves' hyperthyroidism and ophthalmopathy.

The source material was peripheral blood mononuclear cells (PBMCs), sampled at new diagnosis, from a patient treated with antithyroid drugs. Source of these receptors: a woman aged 25-40 years with Graves disease. Donor details come from another sample of the same person, matched by shared clones.

Many counts were recorded for this clonotype. The rearrangement joins TRBV20-1 to TRBJ2-7; possible D gene TRBD2, 5 bases. The CDR3 contains 15 residues. The V gene's germline CDR1 is DFQATT and CDR2 SNEGSKA (reference sequence). V dropped 3 bases and J dropped 0 bases, with 15 bases sitting between them. The CDR3 region is CSASAGVTSSYEQYF. The CDR3 nucleotides are TGCAGTGCTAGTGCGGGCGTTACGAGCTCCTACGAGCAGTACTTC.

The chain uses TRBV7-9 and TRBJ1-2; D is possibly TRBD1 (5 bases). Trimming left V 6 bases short and J 4 bases short, with 15 bases between. Germline CDR1 is SEHNR and CDR2 is FQNEAQ (reference sequence). CDR3 size: 14 residues. The CDR3 DNA is TGTGCCAGCAGTCCTACGGGACCGATCTATGGCTACACCTTC. Its protein is CASSPTGPIYGYTF. The entire variable domain, with the rest obtained from reference TRBV7-9 and TRBJ1-2, is as follows: DTGVSQNPRHKITKRGQNVTFRCDPISEHNRLYWYRQTLGQGPEFLTYFQNEAQLEKSRLLSDRFSAERPKGSFSTLEIQRTEQGDSAMYLCASSPTGPIYGYTFGSGTRLTVV.

This chain links TRBV7-9 with TRBJ1-6, with D hard to call. CDR3 size: 14 residues. Germline CDR1 reads SEHNR; CDR2 reads FQNEAQ (reference sequence). V was clipped by 3 bases and J by 4 bases, with 7 bases between them. Here the CDR3 DNA reads TGTGCCAGCAGCTTTGCTAATTATAATTCACCCCTCCACTTT. This encodes CASSFANYNSPLHF.

This clonotype was detected only a few times. It may be a read error: a sequence one base away is much more abundant. The V and J genes are TRBV27 and TRBJ2-1; 16 nucleotides line up with TRBD2. Germline V lookup: CDR1 MNHEY, CDR2 SMNVEV (reference sequence). After removal of 3 bases from V and 8 bases from J, the junction contained 1 base not matched to a gene. The CDR3 consists of 15 residues. CDR3 in amino acids: CASSFGTSGRDEQFF. The CDR3 bases are TGTGCCAGCAGTTTTGGGACTAGCGGGAGGGATGAGCAGTTCTTC.

This clonotype was seen ten or more times. This chain connects TRBV29-1 to TRBJ1-1; D not resolved. This CDR3 has 14 amino acids. Germline CDR1 and CDR2: SQVTM and ANQGSEA. V lost 2 bases and J lost 7, with 17 bases in between. Here the CDR3 reads CSVELISDDHEAFF. Here the CDR3 DNA reads TGCAGCGTTGAACTTATCAGCGACGACCATGAAGCTTTCTTT.

This clonotype has at least ten counts. The rearrangement uses TRBV7-6 and TRBJ2-3; TRBD2 might be the D (5 bases). V was cut by 5 bases and J by 2 bases, with 20 bases left in between. The CDR3 is 17 amino acids. The germline gives CDR1 SGHVS, CDR2 FNYEAQ. The CDR3 sequence is CASSDPKERQFTDTQYF. The DNA for the CDR3 is TGTGCCAGCAGCGATCCTAAAGAGCGGCAATTCACAGATACGCAGTATTTT.

In this sample, this clonotype turned up many times. The DNA of the CDR3 is TGTGCCAGCAGTCACGGACTGGTCACCGGGGAGCTGTTTTTT. Its protein is CASSHGLVTGELFF. J is TRBJ2-2 and V is TRBV27; a possible D gene is TRBD2 (5 bases). The CDR3 has 14 amino acids. From germline, CDR1 is MNHEY and CDR2 SMNVEV (reference sequence). V shed 5 bases and J shed 4 bases, with 11 bases lying between them.

This chain joins TRBV9 and TRBJ1-2; TRBD1 agrees at 8 bases. Germline CDR1 and CDR2: SGDLS and YYNGEE. The CDR3 sequence is 15 residues long. Germline trimming cut 0 bases from V and 2 bases from J; bases unmatched to any gene: 3. In nucleotides, the CDR3 is TGTGCCAGCAGCGTAGCAGGGGGCCTCAACTATGGCTACACCTTC. Its translation: CASSVAGGLNYGYTF.

The V gene is TRBV11-2, the J gene TRBJ1-4; a possible D gene is TRBD1 (5 bases). The CDR3 spans 15 residues. Germline V gene lookup returns CDR1 SGHAT and CDR2 FQNNGV. V lost 1 base to trimming and J lost 3 bases, with 9 bases between them. The CDR3 is CASSLGGGSNEKLFF. CDR3 coding DNA: TGTGCCAGCAGCTTAGGGGGGGGGTCTAATGAAAAACTGTTTTTT.

The CDR3 nucleotides read TGCAGTGCTAGTTGGGGCCTTAAAACCGGGGAGCTGTTTTTT. Translating it yields CSASWGLKTGELFF. The gene calls are TRBV20-1 and TRBJ2-2; maybe TRBD1 (5 bases). The V gene's germline CDR1 is DFQATT and CDR2 SNEGSKA (reference sequence). The length of the CDR3 is 14 residues. V lost 3 bases and J lost 5, with 13 bases in between.

The sample holds many counts of this clonotype. One end of the junction does not line up with germline, which may come from a read error. DNA for the CDR3: TGTGCCAGCAGCTTAGGGGCAGGGGGACAGCCCCAGCATTTT. As protein: CASSLGAGGQPQHF. The chain links TRBV5-1 to TRBJ1-5; 7 bases are a match to TRBD1. Per germline, CDR1 SGHRS and CDR2 YFSETQ. The CDR3 is made up of 14 amino acids.

This clonotype appeared a few times. This chain links TRBV3-1 with TRBJ2-1; unclear D gene. Trimming took 3 bases from V and 7 from J, leaving 10 bases between them. This CDR3 has 13 residues. Germline V lookup: CDR1 LGHDT, CDR2 YNNKEL (reference sequence). CDR3 in amino acids: CASSHREWNEQFF. The CDR3 DNA follows: TGTGCCAGCAGCCATCGCGAGTGGAATGAGCAGTTCTTC.

This clonotype was counted ten times or more. This rearrangement joins TRBV3-1 to TRBJ1-2; maybe TRBD1 (6 bases). The CDR3 runs 16 residues. Per the germline V gene, CDR1 is LGHDT and CDR2 is YNNKEL (reference sequence). Trimming stripped 1 base from V and 2 bases from J, with 14 bases between. CDR3 sequence: CASSQGGRGANYGYTF. The CDR3 DNA reads TGTGCCAGCAGCCAAGGCGGCAGGGGAGCGAACTATGGCTACACCTTC.

At least ten counts were recorded for this clonotype. The chain combines TRBV20-1 with TRBJ2-1; no reliable D call. V lost 3 bases and J lost 7, with 10 bases in between. This CDR3 is built from 12 residues. Germline values: CDR1 DFQATT, CDR2 SNEGSKA (reference sequence). In DNA, the CDR3 is TGCAGTGCTAGGCTGGGCTCTAATGAGCAGTTCTTC. This translates into CSARLGSNEQFF.

The chain carries TRBV27 and TRBJ2-1; possibly TRBD1 for D (6 bases). V shed 8 bases and J shed 3 bases, with 14 bases lying between them. Germline lookup yields CDR1 MNHEY and CDR2 SMNVEV (reference sequence). The CDR3 length is 14 residues. In DNA form, the CDR3 reads TGTGCCAGCTCGGACAGCGGACACTACAATGAGCAGTTCTTC. Encoded protein: CASSDSGHYNEQFF.

The chain recombines TRBV2 with TRBJ1-1, with D uncertain. Germline V lookup: CDR1 SNHLY, CDR2 FYNNEI. The CDR3 is 13 residues long. Trimming took 6 bases from V and 5 from J, leaving 13 bases between them. CDR3 loop: CASSQRGSTEAFF. CDR3 DNA sequence: TGTGCCAGCAGCCAGAGAGGGAGTACTGAAGCTTTCTTT.

The CDR3 sequence: CASSDKSEREGGYEQYF. CDR3 nucleotides: TGTGCCAGCAGTGATAAAAGCGAGCGGGAGGGCGGCTACGAGCAGTACTTC. The chain couples TRBV25-1 to TRBJ2-7; 10 nucleotides match TRBD2. Germline CDR1 reads MGHDK; CDR2 reads SYGVNS. V lost 3 bases, J lost 3 bases, and 11 bases stayed unmatched. This CDR3 spans 17 amino acids.

This clonotype was picked up many times. The chain recombines TRBV6-1 with TRBJ1-3; D remains unclear. Trimming removed 2 bases from V and 4 bases from J, with 12 bases in between. This CDR3 contains 15 residues. The germline CDR1 and CDR2 sequences are MNHNS and SASEGT. The CDR3 DNA reads as TGTGCCAGCAGTGAACCGCCTGGCTCCGGAAACACCATATATTTT. Translation: CASSEPPGSGNTIYF.

This clonotype was detected many times. This sequence joins TRBV7-2 and TRBJ2-2; TRBD1 agrees at 7 bases. CDR1 is SGHTA and CDR2 is FQGNSA in the germline V gene. Germline trimming cut 6 bases from V and 0 bases from J; bases unmatched to any gene: 4. The CDR3 is 15 amino acids. The CDR3 DNA sequence: TGTGCCAGCAGACTAGGGGGCGCGAACACCGGGGAGCTGTTTTTT. It codes for CASRLGGANTGELFF.

This chain joins TRBV16 and TRBJ1-5; D perhaps matches TRBD1 (6 bases). CDR1 KGHSY and CDR2 FQNENV come from the germline V gene. There are 16 residues in the CDR3. V lost 4 bases, J lost 0 bases, and 13 bases lay in between. CDR3 sequence: CASSPTTGRSNQPQHF. CDR3 nucleotides: TGTGCCAGCAGCCCTACGACAGGACGTAGCAATCAGCCCCAGCATTTT.

In its sample, this clonotype was seen many times. The chain employs TRBV5-1 and TRBJ2-7; 8 positions agree with TRBD1. CDR1 and CDR2 from the germline V gene are SGHRS and YFSETQ. CDR3 length: 15 amino acids. The J segment lost 2 bases and the V segment lost 0 bases, leaving 4 bases of the junction unmatched. For the CDR3, the DNA is TGCGCCAGCAGCTTGGAAACAGGGGGGACCTACGAGCAGTACTTC. This translates into CASSLETGGTYEQYF.

This clonotype showed up many times. The CDR3: CASSPQAEAYAEQYF. The CDR3 nucleotides are TGTGCCAGCAGCCCGCAAGCGGAGGCCTACGCGGAGCAGTACTTC. The rearrangement joins TRBV7-2 to TRBJ2-7; the D gene is possibly TRBD2 (5 bases). V gave up 5 bases and J gave up 7 bases, with 21 bases separating them. Germline CDR1 and CDR2: SGHTA and FQGNSA. The CDR3 runs to 15 residues. Combining the CDR3 with reference TRBV7-2 and TRBJ2-7 gives the whole variable domain GAGVSQSPSNKVTEKGKDVELRCDPISGHTALYWYRQSLGQGLEFLIYFQGNSAPDKSGLPSDRFSAERTGGSVSTLTIQRTQQEDSAVYLCASSPQAEAYAEQYFGPGTRLTVT.

There are many counts of this clonotype. J is TRBJ2-3 and V is TRBV5-1; 10 bases match TRBD2. V gave up 2 bases and J gave up 4 bases; unmatched junction bases: 7. CDR1 SGHRS and CDR2 YFSETQ come from the germline V gene. CDR3 length: 16 residues. The CDR3 loop is CASSFRLAGVSDTQYF. Here the CDR3 DNA reads TGCGCCAGCAGCTTTCGGCTAGCGGGAGTATCAGATACGCAGTATTTT.

This clonotype was found many times. This chain joins TRBV20-1 and TRBJ2-1; no firm D call. This CDR3 comprises 12 residues. The germline V and J ends were trimmed by 3 bases and 8 bases, with 11 bases remaining between them. CDR1 is DFQATT and CDR2 is SNEGSKA in the germline V gene (reference sequence). Written as DNA, the CDR3 is TGCAGTGCTAGCGTAGCTGACGATGAGCAGTTCTTC. Residues: CSASVADDEQFF.